This T cell receptor (beta chain) was identified during a study of PD-1 blockade in classical Hodgkin lymphoma. The method was immunoSEQ multiplex PCR; TCRdb's version includes in-frame clones alone and lacks a portion of them. The sample holds approximately 61,000 clones; 80% to 90% are singletons and the top ten take roughly 15%. Trimming stripped 2 bases from V and 1 base from J, with 9 bases between. CDR1 and CDR2 from the germline V gene are SGHRS and YFSETQ. The CDR3 is 14 residues long. Each of the patients experienced relapse following autologous stem cell transplantation, and their brentuximab vedotin exposure differed. This clone appeared a single time.

The sample consisted of peripheral blood mononuclear cells (PBMCs), taken at baseline. This sequence joins TRBV5-1 and TRBJ2-5; no clear D. The TCR comes from a human donor with classical Hodgkin lymphoma. CDR3 DNA: TGCGCCAGCAGCTTCGCAGAACCCCAAGAGACCCAGTACTTC. The encoded protein is CASSFAEPQETQYF.